The T cell receptor beta chain described here comes from a study of cytomegalovirus exposure and HLA in healthy donors. With 60 Vbeta and 13 Jbeta primers, the PCR was carried out. Some clones are missing from TCRdb's copy, which holds only in-frame ones; the method was immunoSEQ multiplex PCR. The table shows about 120,000 clones, with about 10% occurring only once. Sequenced input: PBMCs. This clonotype originated in a man under 40 in good health and CMV-seronegative.

Here the CDR3 DNA reads TGTGCCAGCAGCTTAGCGGGAGGTTTAGATACGCAGTATTTT. It encodes CASSLAGGLDTQYF. The chain joins TRBV6-6 to TRBJ2-3, with 10 bases aligning to TRBD2. Germline V gene sequence: CDR1 MNHNY, CDR2 SVGAGI (reference sequence). The CDR3 is 14 amino acids. The V segment lost 6 bases and the J segment 5 bases; nucleotides outside the gene matches: 5.